This section outlines one TCR beta chain sequence together with its context. Its antigen is still unknown. CDR1 and CDR2 from the germline V gene are GTSNPN and SVGIG (reference sequence). The CDR3 loop spans 14 amino acids. Unmatched junction bases numbered 8, after V lost 5 bases and J lost 2 bases. PCR was performed using 60 Vbeta and 13 Jbeta primers. Assay used: immunoSEQ multiplex PCR; TCRdb lists only in-frame clones, some missing. This table has tens of thousands of clones, around 85% appearing once. The sample is drawn from a study of cytomegalovirus exposure and HLA in healthy donors. The study, taken as a whole, reports: TCR beta V- and J-gene trimming, according to a later analysis, was linked to a missense DCLRE1C variant.

The receptor was isolated from a man aged 18 to 29 in good health and CMV-seronegative. The material sequenced was PBMCs. The V call is TRBV30, the J call TRBJ2-7; 8 positions agree with TRBD1. The CDR3 loop reads CAWEGTGKAYEQYF. CDR3 DNA: TGTGCCTGGGAGGGGACAGGAAAGGCCTACGAGCAGTACTTC.